This is a list of T cell receptor beta chains from one sample in a study of T cell repertoires in cytomegalovirus infection. Antigen specificity for these receptors is unknown. TCRdb recomputed calls from the reads with MiXCR, one row per CDR3 protein. This table has 700,000 to 900,000 distinct CDR3 sequences, about 29% appearing once. Source: cultured CD8+ T cells from PBMCs, taken from culture after CMV antigen stimulation. These receptors were collected from a human donor in good health (CMV status not recorded). Some clones in this sample may be carry-over from other donors' samples. Each CDR3 is given with its conserved first and last residue. The D gene is left open where the match is weak. The listing skips clone size in some rows; elsewhere it reads once, few, many or a size class.

j_call d_call v_call clone_size cdr3_nt cdr3_aa
TRBJ2-6 TRBD2 TRBV7-4 many TGTGCCAGCAGCCCTAGGGGGACTAGCCTCTCTGGGGCCAACGTCCTGACTTTC CASSPRGTSLSGANVLTF
TRBJ2-3 TRBD1 TRBV27 few TGTGCCAGCAGTCTCCGGGACAGGCACACAGATACGCAGTATTTT CASSLRDRHTDTQYF
TRBJ2-5 TRBD1 TRBV27 . TGTGCCAGCAGTTCGGGACAGCAGTACCAAGAGACCCAGTACTTC CASSSGQQYQETQYF
TRBJ1-2 . TRBV4-3 . TGCGCCAGCAGCCGGGAGCGAGGCCCCCTAGGCTACACCTTC CASSRERGPLGYTF
TRBJ1-1 TRBD1 TRBV6-1 few TGTGCCAGCAGTGAACGGGACAGGGATTATGTAGGGAACACTGAAGCTTTCTTT CASSERDRDYVGNTEAFF
TRBJ1-2 TRBD1 TRBV5-6 . TGTGCCAGCACCCTTGTACCCCAGGGGGGCGGCTACACCTTC CASTLVPQGGGYTF
TRBJ2-5 . TRBV6-8 . TGTGCCAGCAGCATCGAGGGGGACCAAGAGACCCAGTACTTC CASSIEGDQETQYF
TRBJ2-2 . TRBV5-1 . TGCGCCAGCATGTGGGAATTGAACACCGGGGAGCTGTTTTTT CASMWELNTGELFF
TRBJ2-3 . TRBV6-4 . TGTGCCAGCAGTGACGAACTAGATGCAACAGATACGCAGTATTTT CASSDELDATDTQYF
TRBJ2-1 TRBD1 TRBV6-2/TRBV6-3 few TGTGCCAGCCGGGGCCGCGACAGGGCTCCGTACAATGAGCAGTTCTTC CASRGRDRAPYNEQFF
TRBJ1-6 . TRBV12-3/TRBV12-4 . TGTGCCAGCAGTCAGAGCCGGGGTGGCTCACCCCTCCACTTT CASSQSRGGSPLHF
TRBJ2-4 TRBD1 TRBV7-9 many TGTGCCAGCAGCCAAACGGGACAGCCTTCTCCCTTAGCCAAAAACATTCAGTACTTC CASSQTGQPSPLAKNIQYF
TRBJ2-1 . TRBV11-2 many TGTGCCAGCAGCACCTACAGGAGGGGTAGGAAAAATGAGCAGTTCTTC CASSTYRRGRKNEQFF
TRBJ2-3 . TRBV5-1 once TGCGCCAGCAGCTTGGTGGTAGCGGCGGATACGCAGTATTTT CASSLVVAADTQYF
TRBJ1-5 . TRBV7-6 few TGTGCCAGCTCCGTAGGAGGGATCGATCAGCCCCAGCATTTT CASSVGGIDQPQHF
TRBJ2-4 TRBD2 TRBV7-2 many TGTGCCAGCAGCTCCCCAACCCTAGCGGGGGGTATAGCCAAAAACATTCAGTACTTC CASSSPTLAGGIAKNIQYF
TRBJ1-4 TRBD1 TRBV27 once TGTGCCAGCAGTTTGAGGGACAGACCCAATGAAAAACTGTTTTTT CASSLRDRPNEKLFF
TRBJ2-1 TRBD1 TRBV27 . TGTGCCAGCAGTACCCCCGCAGGGGGCTTCGACAATGAGCAGTTCTTC CASSTPAGGFDNEQFF
TRBJ1-1 . TRBV29-1 . TGCAGCGTTTACAATGCTGAAGCTTTCTTT CSVYNAEAFF
TRBJ1-6 . TRBV4-2 few TGTGCCAGCAGCCAAGGGGGACTCCCCTCACCCCTCCACTTT CASSQGGLPSPLHF
TRBJ2-1 . TRBV19 . TGTGCCAGTAGTATCCTCCCGGGACCAATTAATGAGCAGTTCTTC CASSILPGPINEQFF
TRBJ1-2 . TRBV7-9 . TGTGCCAGCAGCCCCTATGACTATGGCTACACCTTC CASSPYDYGYTF
TRBJ2-7 . TRBV6-5 few TGTGCCAGCAGTTACTCCGCCCCCCCAGGCGGGGATGGCGAGCAGTACTTC CASSYSAPPGGDGEQYF
TRBJ1-6 . TRBV7-2 few TGTGCCAGCAGCTCTAGGGGAGCTAATTCACCCCTCCACTTT CASSSRGANSPLHF
TRBJ1-2 . TRBV7-2 many TGTGCCAGCAGCTCCTACAGGGAAGATTATGGCTACACCTTC CASSSYREDYGYTF
TRBJ1-2 TRBD1 TRBV5-4 . TGTGCCAGCAGCGCCCCGGGACAGGTTTACGGCTACACCTTC CASSAPGQVYGYTF
TRBJ2-7 TRBD2 TRBV12-3/TRBV12-4 few TGTGCCAGCAGTTTGGGAGGGATCTTAGACGAGCAGTACTTC CASSLGGILDEQYF
TRBJ2-2 . TRBV7-2 few TGTGCCTCCGGGGAGGGGGGCACCGGGGAGCTGTTTTTT CASGEGGTGELFF
TRBJ2-1 . TRBV19 . TGTGCCAGTAGTATAAACCTAAACTCCTACAATGAGCAGTTCTTC CASSINLNSYNEQFF
TRBJ2-2 . TRBV6-1 few TGTGCCAGCAGTTCCACGATGGGGGTCGGGGACACCGGGGAGCTGTTTTTT CASSSTMGVGDTGELFF
TRBJ1-1 TRBD1 TRBV20-1 . TGCAGTGCTAGATTACCAGAGGGACAGGTGAACACTGAAGCTTTCTTT CSARLPEGQVNTEAFF
TRBJ1-5 . TRBV6-1 . TGTGCCAGCAGTGAAGGAGCAGGGATTCAGCCCCAGCATTTT CASSEGAGIQPQHF
TRBJ2-7 TRBD1 TRBV12-3/TRBV12-4 . TGTGCCAGCAGCAGGACCGGACAGGGCCACGAGCAGTACTTC CASSRTGQGHEQYF
TRBJ1-2 . TRBV7-9 . TGTGCCAGCAACTTGAGGGGGGACTATGGCTACACCTTC CASNLRGDYGYTF
TRBJ1-1 . TRBV7-6 . TGTGCCAGCAGCCAGGGGCCCCAGAACACTGAAGCTTTCTTT CASSQGPQNTEAFF
TRBJ1-1 . TRBV6-5 . TGTGCCAGCAGTTACTCGGGAACGAACACTGAAGCTTTCTTT CASSYSGTNTEAFF
TRBJ1-5 TRBD1 TRBV6-1 . TGTGCCAGCAGTGAAAGGGGGACAGTAAGCAATCAGCCCCAGCATTTT CASSERGTVSNQPQHF
TRBJ2-1 . TRBV11-1 . TGTGCCAGCAGCTTAGACAGGATGAGGGGAGGTTTGGATGAGCAGTTCTTC CASSLDRMRGGLDEQFF
TRBJ2-3 TRBD2 TRBV10-3 . TGTGCCATCAGTGAGTCGGGACTAGCGGGGGGGCGACTCACAGATACGCAGTATTTT CAISESGLAGGRLTDTQYF
TRBJ2-1 . TRBV12-5 few TGTGCTAGTGGTTTCGGTATCGGGCAGGGGATGGATGAGCAGTTCTTC CASGFGIGQGMDEQFF
TRBJ2-1 TRBD2 TRBV13 . TGTGCCAGCAGCCAGGGGGAGCGGGGGGATGAGCAGTTCTTC CASSQGERGDEQFF
TRBJ1-5 . TRBV7-9 . TGTGCCAGCAGCTTGGGAGGCGCGGTTCAGCCCCAGCATTTT CASSLGGAVQPQHF
TRBJ1-5 . TRBV11-2 few TGTGCCAGCAGCTTAGAGGGGTTCAATCAGCCCCAGCATTTT CASSLEGFNQPQHF
TRBJ2-2 . TRBV7-8 many TGTGCCAGCAGCTTACGCAGCACGAACACCGGGGAGCTGTTTTTT CASSLRSTNTGELFF
TRBJ1-1 . TRBV5-4 . TGTGCCAGCAGCTCTTTCGACGGGAACACTGAAGCTTTCTTT CASSSFDGNTEAFF
TRBJ1-1 TRBD1 TRBV28 . TGTGCCAGCAGCCATGACAGGGGACGAGTCACTGAAGCTTTCTTT CASSHDRGRVTEAFF
TRBJ2-6 . TRBV7-2 many TGTGCCAGCAGCCGCCGGTGGACTGGGGCCAACGTCCTGACTTTC CASSRRWTGANVLTF
TRBJ1-1 . TRBV28 . TGTGCCAGCAGTTTAGCCCGGGGGTTGAAGACTGAAGCTTTCTTT CASSLARGLKTEAFF
TRBJ2-2 . TRBV7-9 few TGTGCCAGCAGCTTAATTGGAAGGGGCACCGGGGAGCTGTTTTTT CASSLIGRGTGELFF
TRBJ2-2 TRBD1 TRBV4-1 . TGTGCCAGCAGCGAGACAGGGCTAAAGACCGGGGAGCTGTTTTTT CASSETGLKTGELFF
TRBJ1-1 . TRBV19 . TGTGCCAGTAGTATATTACCAGGAGGGTCCACTGAAGCTTTCTTT CASSILPGGSTEAFF
TRBJ2-5 . TRBV7-6 many TGTGCCAGCAGACCAGGGGACCGAGAGACCCAGTACTTC CASRPGDRETQYF
TRBJ1-2 TRBD1 TRBV29-1 . TGCAGCGTTGTTAGGGACAGCCTCTATGGCTACACCTTC CSVVRDSLYGYTF
TRBJ2-3 . TRBV4-1 few TGCGCCAGCAGCCAAGATTTAGGAGCAGATACGCAGTATTTT CASSQDLGADTQYF
TRBJ2-5 TRBD1 TRBV7-4 . TGTGCCAGCAGGGGGACAGGAACCCAAGAGACCCAGTACTTC CASRGTGTQETQYF
TRBJ2-1 TRBD2 TRBV7-6 few TGTGCCAGCAGCTTAGGAGCGGGGGACGACAATGAGCAGTTCTTC CASSLGAGDDNEQFF
TRBJ1-5 TRBD1 TRBV20-1 . TGCAGTGCTACGGACAGGGCCTCAGCTAGGAATCAGTCCCAGCATTTT CSATDRASARNQSQHF
TRBJ2-3 . TRBV7-9 . TGTGCCAGCAGCTTAAGGCCGTTCACAGATACGCAGTATTTT CASSLRPFTDTQYF
TRBJ2-5 . TRBV7-2 few TGTGCCAGCAGCTCGCCGGGGGCAGGAGAGACCCAGTACTTC CASSSPGAGETQYF